This TCR beta chain was identified in a study of siplizumab effects on memory and regulatory T cells. Findings and limits, study-wide: Mappable alloreactive CD4+ clones were on average approximately 70% Treg-derived with siplizumab, approximately 26% in controls.

The V and J ends lost 1 base and 3 bases respectively, with 12 bases between them. The CDR3 sequence is 15 residues long. CDR1 and CDR2 from the germline V gene are MNHEY and SVGAGI. As for this clone: Its antigen is as yet unknown.

The data were produced by immunoSEQ multiplex PCR, yet TCRdb's version contains in-frame clones alone and is incomplete. The data show 99,000 or so clones, with about 93% seen just once and 1% to 1.5% held by the top ten. This TCR was recovered from a human donor in good health. The rearrangement uses TRBV6-5 and TRBJ2-5; D is perhaps TRBD2 (6 bases). The source material was non-Treg CD4+ T cells sorted from blood. This chain's CDR3 is CASSYYGGSEETQYF. The CDR3 region has the DNA TGTGCCAGCAGTTACTATGGAGGGTCAGAAGAGACCCAGTACTTC.